The text below deals with one T cell receptor (beta chain). The antigen is not known. This CDR3 spans 15 amino acids. Germline CDR1 LNHNV, CDR2 YYDKDF (reference sequence). With 2 bases removed from V and 3 bases from J, the gap between germline ends came to 11 bases. The sample is drawn from a study of cytomegalovirus exposure and HLA in healthy donors. Study observations and caveats: Within the data, a cluster of highly shared sequence variants was likely a sequencing artifact. Reports described diagnosis of cytomegalovirus status by the classifier as highly specific and sensitive. Presence/absence analyses took donor sequencing depth as roughly uniform.

Primers: 60 Vbeta forward and 13 Jbeta reverse. This table comes from immunoSEQ multiplex PCR, and its TCRdb copy is limited to in-frame clones, with some not included. The sample shows roughly 180,000 clones, 84% of them seen only once. Material: PBMCs. This clonotype was obtained from a man aged 25-40 years in good health and CMV-seronegative. The chain is built from TRBV15 and TRBJ1-3; D gene uncertain. CDR3 in DNA: TGTGCCACCAGCAGAACGGAGGGTTTTGGAAACACCATATATTTT. Its translation is CATSRTEGFGNTIYF. The whole variable domain, filled in from reference TRBV15 and TRBJ1-3, reads DAMVIQNPRYQVTQFGKPVTLSCSQTLNHNVMYWYQQKSSQAPKLLFHYYDKDFNNEADTPDNFQSRRPNTSFCFLDIRSPGLGDTAMYLCATSRTEGFGNTIYFGEGSWLTVV.